The rows below give T cell receptor beta chains drawn from one sample of a study of blood T cell repertoires in COVID-19. Clones were sequenced by immunoSEQ multiplex PCR, and TCRdb holds only the in-frame ones, with some missing. The sample carries around 620,000 clones, 70% to 90% recorded once. Sequencing used peripheral blood. These receptors all come from a woman aged 18-29 years with acute or convalescent COVID-19. CDR3s include the opening cysteine and the closing phenylalanine or tryptophan. A D gene is named only where the DNA matches it firmly. Expanded clones get a size class; other rows say once, few or many, or leave the size out.

J | size | V | D | CDR3 | DNA
TRBJ2-1 | NA | TRBV6-5 | TRBD1 | CASRPLDRVDEQFF | TGTGCCAGCAGACCCTTAGACAGGGTCGATGAGCAGTTCTTC
TRBJ2-4 | NA | TRBV7-9 | NA | CASSSREDIQYF | TGTGCCAGCAGCTCCCGCGAGGACATTCAGTACTTC
TRBJ1-2 | NA | TRBV5-1 | TRBD1 | CASSKAGTGGGLLYTF | TGCGCCAGCAGCAAAGCCGGGACAGGGGGCGGTTTACTCTACACCTTC
TRBJ2-1 | NA | TRBV9 | NA | CASSFPGQGGEQFF | TGTGCCAGCAGCTTCCCCGGGCAGGGCGGTGAGCAGTTCTTC
TRBJ2-7 | few | TRBV4-1 | NA | CASSQGAYQAYEQYF | TGCGCCAGCAGCCAAGGGGCATATCAAGCCTACGAGCAGTACTTC
TRBJ2-1 | once | TRBV10-2 | TRBD2 | CATGVAGGPYNEQFF | TGCGCCACCGGAGTAGCGGGGGGCCCATACAATGAGCAGTTCTTC
TRBJ1-1 | NA | TRBV6-4 | NA | CASSDRGGLPATEAFF | TGTGCCAGCAGTGACAGGGGCGGTTTACCTGCCACTGAAGCTTTCTTT
TRBJ1-2 | NA | TRBV24-1 | TRBD1 | CATSDHGQGDYGYTF | TGTGCCACCAGTGATCACGGACAGGGAGACTATGGCTACACCTTC
TRBJ1-1 | NA | TRBV6-5 | TRBD1 | CASSYRTGLTEAFF | TGTGCCAGCAGTTACCGGACAGGGCTCACTGAAGCTTTCTTT
TRBJ2-3 | NA | TRBV6-5 | TRBD1 | CASSYRGQILTDTQYF | TGTGCCAGCAGTTACCGGGGACAGATCCTCACAGATACGCAGTATTTT
TRBJ2-7 | NA | TRBV3-1/TRBV3-2 | NA | CASSQSGGLGEQYF | TGTGCCAGCAGCCAATCAGGGGGGCTCGGCGAGCAGTACTTC
TRBJ2-1 | once | TRBV5-5 | NA | CASSSRVPSSYNEQFF | TGTGCCAGCAGCTCCCGGGTCCCGAGCTCCTACAATGAGCAGTTCTTC
TRBJ1-6 | NA | TRBV28 | TRBD1 | CASDGTGGINSPLHF | TGTGCCAGCGACGGGACAGGGGGGATTAATTCACCCCTCCACTTT
TRBJ2-1 | NA | TRBV21-1 | NA | CASSNFRGTPLYNEQFF | TGTGCCAGCAGCAACTTCAGGGGGACCCCCCTCTACAATGAGCAGTTCTTC
TRBJ1-2 | NA | TRBV7-9 | NA | CASSSARAGEGYTF | TGTGCCAGCAGCTCCGCCCGGGCCGGGGAGGGCTACACCTTC
TRBJ2-1 | NA | TRBV6-6 | TRBD1 | CASKGQGTNHFNEQFF | TGTGCCAGCAAGGGACAGGGAACCAACCACTTCAATGAGCAGTTCTTC
TRBJ1-4 | few | TRBV4-3 | NA | CASSQEGGAGSLGEKLFF | TGCGCCAGCAGCCAAGAGGGGGGGGCTGGATCCCTTGGGGAAAAACTGTTTTTT
TRBJ2-2 | NA | TRBV7-9 | TRBD2 | CASRTTSGVFGELFF | TGTGCCAGCAGAACAACTAGCGGGGTGTTCGGGGAGCTGTTTTTT
TRBJ1-1 | NA | TRBV12-3/TRBV12-4 | NA | CASSLDGGLRAFF | TGTGCCAGCAGTTTAGATGGGGGCCTGAGGGCTTTCTTT
TRBJ2-1 | NA | TRBV3-1/TRBV3-2 | TRBD1 | CASSQTGGNEQFF | TGTGCCAGCAGTCAGACAGGGGGCAATGAGCAGTTCTTC
TRBJ2-3 | NA | TRBV9 | NA | CASSVGILGGTDTQYF | TGTGCCAGCAGCGTAGGAATACTTGGAGGCACAGATACGCAGTATTTT
TRBJ1-1 | NA | TRBV3-1/TRBV3-2 | TRBD1 | CASSHNLATGTDTEAFF | TGTGCCAGCAGCCACAACCTAGCCACCGGGACAGACACTGAAGCTTTCTTT
TRBJ2-1 | NA | TRBV4-1 | TRBD2 | CASSYTRTSLTTNEQFF | TGCGCCAGCAGCTACACAAGGACTAGCCTTACCACCAATGAGCAGTTCTTC
TRBJ2-7 | NA | TRBV5-1 | TRBD1 | CASTLQGATEQYF | TGCGCCAGCACCTTACAGGGGGCCACCGAGCAGTACTTC
TRBJ1-5 | NA | TRBV7-3 | NA | CARFADIHPSGNQPQHF | TGTGCCAGGTTCGCGGACATCCACCCTAGCGGGAATCAGCCCCAGCATTTT
TRBJ1-5 | NA | TRBV19 | TRBD1 | CASTGTGGNQPQHF | TGTGCCAGCACTGGGACAGGGGGCAATCAGCCCCAGCATTTT
TRBJ1-5 | NA | TRBV11-2 | NA | CASSYYREGANQPQHF | TGTGCCAGCAGCTATTACAGGGAAGGCGCTAATCAGCCCCAGCATTTT
TRBJ1-2 | NA | TRBV11-2 | NA | CASSPQGWGYTF | TGTGCCAGCAGCCCACAGGGTTGGGGCTACACCTTC
TRBJ1-5 | NA | TRBV28 | NA | CASSLQGWDQPQHF | TGTGCCAGCAGTTTACAGGGGTGGGATCAGCCCCAGCATTTT
TRBJ1-1 | once | TRBV11-2 | NA | CASSLNGHITEAFF | TGTGCCAGCAGCTTAAACGGACACATCACTGAAGCTTTCTTT
TRBJ1-2 | once | TRBV5-1 | TRBD1 | CASTVDRGHYGYTF | TGCGCCAGCACCGTCGACAGGGGGCACTATGGCTACACCTTC
TRBJ1-1 | NA | TRBV3-1/TRBV3-2 | NA | CASSLGTRGAFF | TGTGCCAGCAGCCTGGGAACGCGGGGAGCTTTCTTT
TRBJ2-1 | NA | TRBV12-5 | TRBD1 | CASGQTGYNEQFF | TGTGCTAGTGGTCAGACAGGGTACAATGAGCAGTTCTTC
TRBJ1-5 | once | TRBV27 | TRBD1 | CASSPGQVDQPQHF | TGTGCCAGCAGTCCCGGACAGGTTGATCAGCCCCAGCATTTT
TRBJ1-2 | NA | TRBV3-1/TRBV3-2 | TRBD1 | CASSYRGQHYGYTF | TGTGCCAGCAGCTACCGGGGACAGCACTATGGCTACACCTTC
TRBJ1-2 | NA | TRBV6-6 | NA | CASSYSTGGGYTF | TGTGCCAGCAGTTACTCGACAGGTGGTGGCTACACCTTC
TRBJ2-2 | NA | TRBV9 | TRBD2 | CASSVPSPPAGGPGTGELFF | TGTGCCAGCAGCGTCCCTAGCCCCCCGGCGGGGGGGCCGGGCACCGGGGAGCTGTTTTTT
TRBJ1-3 | NA | TRBV29-1 | NA | CSVEPSGSGNTIYF | TGCAGCGTTGAACCTAGCGGCTCTGGAAACACCATATATTTT
TRBJ1-1 | NA | TRBV30 | NA | CAWNVWGVEAFF | TGTGCCTGGAATGTCTGGGGAGTAGAAGCTTTCTTT
TRBJ2-5 | NA | TRBV6-5 | NA | CASMANRVQETQYF | TGTGCCAGCATGGCTAACAGGGTTCAAGAGACCCAGTACTTC
TRBJ2-7 | NA | TRBV5-4 | TRBD1 | CASSLGPTGGSYEQYF | TGTGCCAGCAGCTTGGGGCCCACAGGGGGCAGCTACGAGCAGTACTTC
TRBJ1-5 | NA | TRBV29-1 | TRBD1 | CSVETGGAGQPQHF | TGCAGCGTGGAAACAGGGGGCGCAGGGCAGCCCCAGCATTTT
TRBJ1-1 | NA | TRBV12-3/TRBV12-4 | NA | CASSLKGSGEAFF | TGTGCCAGCAGTTTGAAAGGTTCCGGGGAAGCTTTCTTT
TRBJ2-7 | NA | TRBV3-1/TRBV3-2 | NA | CASSQAGGYYEQYF | TGTGCCAGCAGCCAAGCAGGGGGGTACTACGAGCAGTACTTC
TRBJ2-7 | NA | TRBV24-1 | TRBD1 | CATSDLQGFEQYF | TGTGCCACCAGTGATCTACAGGGGTTCGAGCAGTACTTC
TRBJ1-5 | once | TRBV7-2 | NA | CASSPGHPNQPQHF | TGTGCCAGCAGCCCTGGACACCCGAATCAGCCCCAGCATTTT
TRBJ1-5 | once | TRBV6-4 | NA | CASGEAEGQPQHF | TGTGCCAGCGGGGAGGCGGAGGGTCAGCCCCAGCATTTT
TRBJ1-5 | NA | TRBV3-1/TRBV3-2 | NA | CASSGVGDSNQPQHF | TGTGCCAGCAGTGGGGTAGGGGATAGCAATCAGCCCCAGCATTTT
TRBJ2-3 | NA | TRBV19 | TRBD2 | CASSTLTSGTDTQYF | TGTGCCAGTAGTACGTTGACTAGCGGAACAGATACGCAGTATTTT
TRBJ2-1 | NA | TRBV19 | TRBD1 | CASSPTGASSYNEQFF | TGTGCCAGTAGCCCAACAGGGGCTAGCTCCTACAATGAGCAGTTCTTC
TRBJ1-1 | NA | TRBV5-4 | TRBD1 | CASSPPGTGVQTEAFF | TGTGCCAGCAGCCCTCCCGGGACAGGGGTTCAAACTGAAGCTTTCTTT
TRBJ2-5 | few | TRBV28 | NA | CATGGTAETQYF | TGTGCCACCGGCGGTACGGCGGAGACCCAGTACTTC
TRBJ1-2 | once | TRBV6-5 | NA | CASSYKERLYGYTF | TGTGCCAGCAGTTACAAGGAGAGACTCTATGGCTACACCTTC
TRBJ1-5 | NA | TRBV5-8 | NA | CASSLTGNQPQHF | TGTGCCAGCAGCCTCACAGGGAACCAGCCCCAGCATTTT
TRBJ2-7 | NA | TRBV6-2/TRBV6-3 | NA | CASSYRRQGTDLYEQYF | TGTGCCAGCAGTTATAGGAGGCAGGGGACGGACCTCTACGAGCAGTACTTC